This T cell receptor beta chain came from a study of blood T cells in healthy people across ages. General study points: A roughly linear age-dependent decrease characterized TCR beta diversity per million T cells.

A second PCR of 7 to 11 cycles used a sample-barcoded 5' primer and a J-beta primer mix. TCRdb used MiXCR to reprocess the 5' RACE reads, holding one entry per CDR3 protein. The sample consists of around 900,000 distinct CDR3 sequences, just over 50% of them appearing once. Trimming pared 0 bases from V and 11 bases from J, leaving 11 bases between. CDR1 and CDR2 (germline): SGHRS, YFSETQ. The CDR3 loop spans 12 amino acids. This clonotype was recorded a few times. Antigen specificity is unknown. About 10 milliliters of peripheral blood were drawn from each donor. This TCR was recovered from a woman aged 60 to 75 in good health. The sequenced material came from blood. The gene calls are TRBV5-1 and TRBJ1-1; D gene unclear. The chain's CDR3 is CASSLDGKGAFF. The CDR3 DNA follows: TGCGCCAGCAGCTTGGATGGGAAAGGGGCTTTCTTT.